These 15 T cell receptor beta chains originate from one sample sequenced in a study of blood T cell repertoires in COVID-19 (dated by TCRdb to about 2020). The library was generated by the immunoSEQ multiplex PCR assay. Imported from immuneACCESS, the table was reduced by TCRdb to in-frame sequences with V and J called. These copies leave out some clones; in studies compared against another copy, an unresolved V gene accounts for under half, and the cause of the remainder is not known. For this sample there are fewer than 250,000 clones; approximately 86% appear just once. The ten largest clones capture 5.5% to 8% of the sample. Sample: peripheral blood. These receptors came from a woman aged 55-70 years with active or convalescent COVID-19.

This CDR3 reads CASSSRGGLDNEQFF. CDR3 in DNA: TGTGCCAGCAGTTCCCGGGGGGGCCTGGACAATGAGCAGTTCTTC. The chain recombines TRBV28 with TRBJ2-1, with TRBD2 matching 8 bases. The V and J ends lost 4 bases and 5 bases, in that order; junction bases with no gene match: 7. Germline V gene data show CDR1 as MDHEN and CDR2 as SYDVKM. The CDR3 sequence is 15 residues long. Complete variable domain (other parts from reference TRBV28 and TRBJ2-1): DVKVTQSSRYLVKRTGEKVFLECVQDMDHENMFWYRQDPGLGLRLIYFSYDVKMKEKGDIPEGYSVSREKKERFSLILESASTNQTSMYLCASSSRGGLDNEQFFGPGTRLTVL.

This clone has a handful of counts. The chain carries TRBV6-6 and TRBJ1-1; 8 bases line up with TRBD1. The CDR3 has 14 amino acids. Per germline, CDR1 MNHNY and CDR2 SVGAGI (reference sequence). V lost 7 bases and J lost 2; bases outside the gene matches: 6. CDR3 in amino acids: CASTPDRANTEAFF. The CDR3 bases are TGTGCCAGCACCCCGGACAGGGCCAACACTGAAGCTTTCTTT.

This clone was seen a few times. V gene TRBV19 combines with J gene TRBJ1-5; 7 positions match TRBD1. This CDR3 comprises 12 residues. J was trimmed by 6 bases and V by 4 bases; bases with no gene match: 0. Germline values: CDR1 LNHDA, CDR2 SQIVND (reference sequence). The CDR3 coding sequence is TGTGCCAGTAGTACAGGGGGTCAGCCCCAGCATTTT. Translated, it gives CASSTGGQPQHF.

The chain employs TRBV3-1 (or the pseudogene TRBV3-2) and TRBJ2-1; 12 bases align to TRBD2. The CDR3 runs 17 residues. Germline V gene data show CDR1 as LGHDT and CDR2 as YNNKEL (reference sequence). V trimming: 3 bases; J trimming: 7 bases; junction bases outside the gene matches: 10. CDR3 nucleotide sequence: TGTGCCAGCAGCCAGCCCTCTAGCGGGAGGGGATTAAATGAGCAGTTCTTC. This codes for CASSQPSSGRGLNEQFF.

The chain uses TRBV7-2 and TRBJ2-1, with 7 positions matching TRBD2. Germline V gene data show CDR1 as SGHTA and CDR2 as FQGNSA. CDR3 length: 16 amino acids. Trimming took 5 bases from V and 8 from J; bases not matched to a gene: 15. The CDR3 loop reads CASSNRRLAEWDEQFF. CDR3 in DNA: TGTGCCAGCAGCAACCGTCGGCTAGCGGAATGGGATGAGCAGTTCTTC.

This clone was seen just once. V usage is TRBV29-1 and J usage is TRBJ2-3; D perhaps matches TRBD1 (5 bases). V was trimmed by 6 bases and J by 4 bases, leaving 17 bases between them. The CDR3 totals 14 residues. The V gene's germline CDR1 is SQVTM and CDR2 ANQGSEA. The CDR3: CSVADSLPPDTQYF. In DNA form, the CDR3 reads TGCAGCGTCGCCGACAGCTTACCACCAGATACGCAGTATTTT.

This clone was seen a single time. DNA of the CDR3: TGCGCCAGCAGCAAGGGGGCGACTAATGAAAAACTGTTTTTT. It yields the protein CASSKGATNEKLFF. V and J are TRBV5-1 and TRBJ1-4, with TRBD1 identical over 7 bases. V lost 4 bases, J lost 2 bases, and 2 bases stayed unmatched. The CDR3 extends over 14 amino acids. Looked up from germline, CDR1 is SGHRS and CDR2 is YFSETQ. The full variable domain, completed using reference TRBV5-1 and TRBJ1-4, is KAGVTQTPRYLIKTRGQQVTLSCSPISGHRSVSWYQQTPGQGLQFLFEYFSETQRNKGNFPGRFSGRQFSNSRSEMNVSTLELGDSALYLCASSKGATNEKLFFGSGTQLSVL.

The chain couples TRBV7-6 to TRBJ2-3; 10 nucleotides align to TRBD2. Germline loops: CDR1 SGHVS, CDR2 FNYEAQ. This CDR3 comprises 19 residues. Trimming cost V 2 bases and J 0 bases; bases outside gene matches: 11. The CDR3 region has the DNA TGTGCCAGCAGCTTACAGTCTAGCGGGAGAAGTATAAGCACAGATACGCAGTATTTT. Translation: CASSLQSSGRSISTDTQYF.

The genes are TRBV5-4 and TRBJ2-1, with D possibly TRBD1 on 5 matching bases. Germline assignment: CDR1 SGHNT and CDR2 YYREEE (reference sequence). The V end lost 0 bases, the J end lost 2 bases, and 9 bases lay between the germline ends. CDR3 length: 15 amino acids. The CDR3 coding sequence is TGTGCCAGCAGCTTGGGCTCAGGGCCCTACAATGAGCAGTTCTTC. Its protein is CASSLGSGPYNEQFF.

CDR3 in amino acids: CASSVSGSGRGLTGELFF. CDR3 nucleotide sequence: TGTGCCAGCAGCGTAAGCGGAAGCGGGAGGGGACTCACCGGGGAGCTGTTTTTT. The chain is built from TRBV9 and TRBJ2-2; 10 bases are a match to TRBD2. The length of the CDR3 is 18 residues. V lost 1 base to trimming and J lost 4 bases; unmatched junction nucleotides: 10. Looked up from germline, CDR1 is SGDLS and CDR2 is YYNGEE.

The CDR3 sequence: CAWSNGRGPAEAFF. CDR3 nucleotides: TGTGCCTGGAGTAATGGTAGGGGGCCCGCCGAAGCTTTCTTT. The V and J genes are TRBV30 and TRBJ1-1; 7 bases are shared with TRBD1. Trimming removed 2 bases from V and 8 bases from J; junction bases left unmatched: 11. The CDR3 consists of 14 residues. The germline V gene has CDR1 GTSNPN and CDR2 SVGIG (reference sequence).

The chain couples TRBV7-9 to TRBJ2-3, with 8 nucleotides matching TRBD2. The V gene end was trimmed by 5 bases and the J gene end by 8 bases; junction bases not matched to a gene: 12. This CDR3 is 15 amino acids long. CDR1 SEHNR and CDR2 FQNEAQ come from the germline V gene (reference sequence). The CDR3 nucleotides are TGTGCCAGCAGCCCACCCGGGGGGGGCGGACTTACGCAGTATTTT. Translating it yields CASSPPGGGGLTQYF.

V gene TRBV2 combines with J gene TRBJ2-7, with no clear D. Germline values: CDR1 SNHLY, CDR2 FYNNEI. The CDR3 is 13 amino acids. The V end was cut by 3 bases, the J end by 3 bases, with 9 bases between. In DNA form, the CDR3 reads TGTGCCAGCAGTGATAATCCGGGCTACGAGCAGTACGTC. Translating it yields CASSDNPGYEQYV.

This clone appeared a single time. V gene TRBV4-1 combines with J gene TRBJ2-3, with 8 bases aligning to TRBD1. Germline assignment: CDR1 MGHRA and CDR2 YSYEKL. The J segment lost 1 base and the V segment lost 4 bases, leaving 10 bases of the junction unmatched. The CDR3 consists of 17 residues. The CDR3 DNA reads TGCGCCAGCAGCCGCGGAGTGACAGGGGCCGGCACAGATACGCAGTATTTT. Protein product: CASSRGVTGAGTDTQYF.

This clone was recorded once. The chain recombines TRBV19 with TRBJ2-1, with 10 bases matching TRBD2. CDR3 size: 19 residues. Germline V gene sequence: CDR1 LNHDA, CDR2 SQIVND (reference sequence). J was trimmed by 0 bases and V by 3 bases; bases with no gene match: 11. CDR3 nucleotides: TGTGCCAGTAGTATCTCGTTTGGCCTAGCGGGGGACTCCTACAATGAGCAGTTCTTC. Its protein product is CASSISFGLAGDSYNEQFF.